The rows below give T cell receptor beta chains drawn from one sample of a study of coeliac disease. Profiled with immunoSEQ multiplex PCR; TCRdb holds only in-frame clones, not every one. Of under 7,000 clones detected, 54% appear once; the ten largest clones hold less than 6.5%. The sample was intraepithelial lymphocytes from the gut. These receptors all stem from a woman in her 30s with active celiac disease. CDR3s include the opening cysteine and the closing phenylalanine or tryptophan. D genes are given only for firm matches. The size of a clone is reported for some rows only, either as once, few or many, or as a class for expanded clones.

TRBJ2-7 NA NA TRBV21-1 CASSKITRRWRPSTFYEQYF TGTGCCAGCAGCAAAATCACGAGGCGCTGGCGGCCAAGTACTTTTTACGAGCAGTACTTC
TRBJ1-4 TRBD1 NA TRBV7-8 CASSSTGQGREKLFF TGTGCCAGCAGCTCCACGGGACAGGGGCGGGAAAAACTGTTTTTT
TRBJ2-2 NA NA TRBV29-1 CSVEHANTGELFF TGCAGCGTCGAACATGCGAACACCGGGGAGCTGTTTTTT
TRBJ2-1 TRBD2 NA TRBV6-1 CASSEDAGGFDEQFF TGTGCCAGCAGTGAAGACGCGGGGGGGTTTGATGAGCAGTTCTTC
TRBJ1-5 TRBD1 NA TRBV6-1 CASSTGTGQPQHF TGTGCCAGCTCGACAGGGACGGGTCAGCCCCAGCATTTT
TRBJ2-3 TRBD1 NA TRBV28 CASSLGDRAVGTQYF TGTGCCAGCAGTTTGGGAGACAGGGCGGTGGGTACGCAGTATTTT
TRBJ2-2 TRBD2 NA TRBV19 CASRNGRGPSTGELFF TGTGCCAGTAGGAATGGGAGGGGTCCGAGCACCGGGGAGCTGTTTTTT
TRBJ2-2 TRBD2 large TRBV30 CAWSDPGLAGGLGELFF TGTGCCTGGAGTGACCCCGGACTAGCGGGGGGTCTGGGGGAGCTGTTTTTT
TRBJ2-1 NA NA TRBV19 CASSIGGASGYEQFF TGTGCCAGTAGTATTGGGGGGGCTTCTGGCTATGAGCAGTTCTTC
TRBJ2-5 TRBD1 NA TRBV7-7 CASSAGQDGETQYF TGTGCCAGCAGCGCTGGACAGGACGGGGAGACCCAGTACTTC
TRBJ2-5 NA NA TRBV30 CAWSADSTETQYF TGTGCCTGGAGTGCTGACAGTACGGAGACCCAGTACTTC
TRBJ1-1 TRBD1 few TRBV27 CASRGTGVVTEAFF TGTGCCAGCAGGGGGACAGGGGTGGTAACTGAAGCTTTCTTT
TRBJ1-5 NA few TRBV4-1 CASSQWSSNQPQHF TGCGCCAGCAGCCAATGGAGCAGCAATCAGCCCCAGCATTTT
TRBJ2-2 TRBD1 few TRBV7-9 CASSPMLGQRDTGELFF TGTGCCAGCAGCCCCATGCTGGGACAGAGGGACACCGGGGAGCTGTTTTTT
TRBJ1-1 NA once TRBV18 CASSPRGGGNTEAFF TGTGCCAGCTCACCACGCGGGGGGGGGAACACTGAAGCTTTCTTT
TRBJ2-7 NA NA TRBV28 CASSMRVDRDEQYF TGTGCCAGCAGCATGCGGGTGGACCGCGACGAGCAGTACTTC
TRBJ1-5 TRBD1 few TRBV28 CASSPVDRDNQPQHF TGTGCCAGCAGCCCCGTTGACAGGGACAATCAGCCCCAGCATTTT
TRBJ1-2 NA NA TRBV28 CASSVTRVYNYGYTF TGTGCCAGCAGTGTAACCAGGGTTTATAACTATGGCTACACCTTC
TRBJ2-5 NA NA TRBV6-9 CASREQGSETQYF TGTGCCAGCAGAGAACAGGGTTCAGAGACCCAGTACTTC
TRBJ2-1 TRBD1 NA TRBV9 CASSVQGANRGEQFF TGTGCCAGCAGTGTACAGGGGGCTAATCGGGGTGAGCAGTTCTTC
TRBJ2-7 NA NA TRBV4-2 CASSQDGGGFPYEQYF TGTGCCAGCAGCCAAGATGGGGGAGGATTCCCCTACGAGCAGTACTTC
TRBJ1-4 NA few TRBV28 CASRPSRGKTGEKLFF TGTGCCAGCCGACCCTCCCGGGGGAAAACGGGTGAAAAACTGTTTTTT
TRBJ2-7 NA NA TRBV27 CATRGGFEGEQYF TGTGCCACTCGAGGTGGATTCGAAGGCGAGCAGTACTTC
TRBJ1-1 TRBD1 NA TRBV15 CATSTLGTVEAFF TGTGCCACCAGCACCTTAGGGACAGTAGAAGCTTTCTTT
TRBJ1-5 NA NA TRBV28 CASRETGGRRTNQPQHF TGTGCCAGCAGGGAAACGGGGGGACGGAGAACCAATCAGCCCCAGCATTTT
TRBJ2-2 NA NA TRBV18 CASSPGATVTGELFF TGTGCCAGCTCACCAGGGGCGACAGTCACCGGGGAGCTGTTTTTT
TRBJ1-1 NA NA TRBV4-2 CASSQGGGYAFF TGTGCCAGCAGCCAAGGGGGAGGGTATGCTTTCTTT
TRBJ2-1 NA NA TRBV28 CASSLWVGGSSYNEQFF TGTGCCAGCAGTTTATGGGTAGGAGGGAGCTCCTACAATGAGCAGTTCTTC
TRBJ2-7 NA few TRBV28 CASSLFPATRVSTYEQYF TGTGCCAGCAGTTTATTCCCCGCGACACGAGTTTCCACCTACGAGCAGTACTTC
TRBJ1-5 NA once TRBV4-1 CASSSGLGFNQPQHF TGCGCCAGCAGCAGCGGGTTGGGATTTAATCAGCCCCAGCATTTT
TRBJ2-7 NA once TRBV7-2 CASSSLSYEQYF TGTGCCAGCAGCTCCCTCTCCTACGAGCAGTACTTC
TRBJ2-2 TRBD1 NA TRBV27 CASSARRGQGKDTGELFF TGTGCCAGCAGTGCACGGAGAGGACAGGGGAAGGACACCGGGGAGCTGTTTTTT
TRBJ1-5 NA NA TRBV7-6 CASRTDRWSNQPQHF TGTGCCAGCAGGACGGACAGATGGAGCAATCAGCCCCAGCATTTT
TRBJ1-1 NA NA TRBV7-9 CASSLVRGARTEAFF TGTGCCAGCAGCTTAGTTCGGGGGGCTCGCACTGAAGCTTTCTTT
TRBJ2-3 NA NA TRBV4-2 CASSQVAGSTDTQYF TGTGCCAGCAGCCAAGTGGCGGGGAGCACAGATACGCAGTATTTT
TRBJ2-1 NA NA TRBV4-1 CASSQAGSSVQFF TGCGCCAGCAGCCAGGCGGGCAGTTCTGTGCAGTTCTTC
TRBJ1-5 NA medium-sized TRBV15 CATSRATVNQPQHF TGTGCCACCAGCAGAGCCACGGTGAATCAGCCCCAGCATTTT
TRBJ1-4 NA NA TRBV9 CASSVGPMQGYEKLFF TGTGCCAGCAGCGTAGGTCCCATGCAGGGTTATGAAAAACTGTTTTTT
TRBJ1-4 NA NA TRBV5-4 CASSLDGGDEKLFF TGTGCCAGCAGCTTGGACGGGGGGGATGAAAAACTGTTTTTT
TRBJ2-2 NA NA TRBV29-1 CSVERRGSTGELFF TGCAGCGTTGAAAGGAGGGGTAGCACCGGGGAGCTGTTTTTT
TRBJ2-7 NA few TRBV5-4 CASSLQPAYEQYF TGTGCCAGCAGCTTGCAACCGGCCTACGAGCAGTACTTC
TRBJ2-3 NA few TRBV11-3 CASSPGGGAVDTQYF TGTGCCAGCAGCCCTGGGGGGGGCGCTGTAGATACGCAGTATTTT
TRBJ1-2 NA few TRBV6-1 CASSEATYHGYTF TGTGCCAGCAGTGAAGCAACATATCATGGCTACACCTTC
TRBJ2-3 TRBD1 few TRBV4-3 CASSQDQGGGTDTQYF TGCGCCAGCAGCCAAGATCAAGGGGGCGGCACAGATACGCAGTATTTT
TRBJ1-5 TRBD1 NA TRBV7-2 CASSSGQGGNQPQHF TGTGCCAGCAGCTCCGGACAGGGAGGCAATCAGCCCCAGCATTTT
TRBJ1-2 NA NA TRBV4-1 CASSPGWGGYGYTF TGCGCCAGCAGCCCCGGGTGGGGGGGCTATGGCTACACCTTC
TRBJ2-2 NA NA TRBV6-5 CASSGDSNTGELFF TGTGCCAGCAGCGGGGACTCTAACACCGGGGAGCTGTTTTTT
TRBJ2-3 NA once TRBV19 CASSERGDTQYF TGTGCCAGTAGTGAGCGAGGAGATACGCAGTATTTT
TRBJ2-6 NA few TRBV4-2 CASSHLSGDAGANVLTF TGTGCCAGCAGCCACCTTTCAGGGGACGCTGGGGCCAACGTCCTGACTTTC